The 23 T cell receptor beta chains given below trace back to one sample, sequenced in a study of OX40 agonist ivuxolimab in advanced cancers. TCRdb's copy holds only in-frame clones and misses some; the assay was immunoSEQ multiplex PCR. The sample contains 55,000 to 70,000 clones, 83% of which appear only once. Specimen: CD4+ or CD8+ T cells sorted from blood, collected in a trial of the OX40 agonist ivuxolimab. Receptors originate from an adult with an advanced solid tumor such as melanoma, head and neck, liver or kidney cancer.

V is TRBV6-5 and J is TRBJ1-1; D is unresolved. Trimming took off 6 bases at V and 0 bases at J, with 11 bases between the two ends. Germline loops: CDR1 MNHEY, CDR2 SVGAGI. The CDR3 spans 14 residues. DNA for the CDR3: TGTGCCAGCAGAAGAGCCTCCATGAACACTGAAGCTTTCTTT. Translated, it gives CASRRASMNTEAFF.

The genes are TRBV6-6 and TRBJ2-3; possibly TRBD1 for D (6 bases). This CDR3 spans 15 amino acids. Germline V lookup: CDR1 MNHNY, CDR2 SVGAGI (reference sequence). V was trimmed by 7 bases and J by 5 bases, leaving 19 bases between them. CDR3 nucleotide sequence: TGTGCCAGCATCGATGGGGGCAAAGTCAGAGATACGCAGTATTTT. It codes for CASIDGGKVRDTQYF.

The chain uses TRBV7-2 and TRBJ2-3, with D possibly TRBD2 on 6 matching bases. The V and J ends lost 2 bases and 1 base respectively, with 16 bases between them. Germline V CDR1 and CDR2: SGHTA, FQGNSA. The CDR3 totals 17 residues. CDR3 DNA sequence: TGTGCCAGCAGCTTACCCCGGGGACTGAGACGCACAGATACGCAGTATTTT. Amino acid sequence: CASSLPRGLRRTDTQYF.

The gene calls are TRBV27 and TRBJ1-6, with a tentative D call TRBD1 (6 bases). V dropped 6 bases and J dropped 7 bases, with 13 bases sitting between them. The germline V gene has CDR1 MNHEY and CDR2 SMNVEV (reference sequence). This CDR3 is built from 14 residues. CDR3 region: CASRKQGNNSPLHF. The CDR3 nucleotides read TGTGCCAGCAGGAAACAGGGTAACAATTCACCCCTCCACTTT.

The genes are TRBV9 and TRBJ2-5; 7 bases are shared with TRBD1. The ends lost 4 bases at V and 5 bases at J; junction bases unmatched: 5. This CDR3 has 13 amino acids. Germline values: CDR1 SGDLS, CDR2 YYNGEE. The CDR3 loop reads CASSPRQGETQYF. Here the CDR3 DNA reads TGTGCCAGCAGCCCCCGACAGGGTGAGACCCAGTACTTC.

The V gene is TRBV2, the J gene TRBJ1-2; 7 bases map to TRBD1. The germline gives CDR1 SNHLY, CDR2 FYNNEI. The V gene end was trimmed by 6 bases and the J gene end by 7 bases; junction bases not matched to a gene: 11. The CDR3 covers 14 residues. The CDR3: CASSQTAQGVGYTF. The CDR3 coding sequence is TGTGCCAGCAGCCAAACCGCTCAGGGGGTTGGCTACACCTTC.

The chain uses TRBV28 and TRBJ2-1; 9 positions agree with TRBD2. This CDR3 contains 16 residues. The V and J ends lost 6 bases and 4 bases, in that order; junction bases with no gene match: 10. In germline, CDR1 is MDHEN, CDR2 SYDVKM. The CDR3 reads CASSRAGTSTYNEQFF. The CDR3 coding sequence is TGTGCCAGCAGCAGAGCCGGGACTAGCACTTACAATGAGCAGTTCTTC.

V gene TRBV9 combines with J gene TRBJ2-3, with D perhaps being TRBD1 or TRBD2 (5 bases each). There are 16 residues in the CDR3. Germline CDR1 reads SGDLS; CDR2 reads YYNGEE. V lost 2 bases and J lost 4, with 17 bases in between. The CDR3 reads CASSVRWAMGADTQYF. The DNA for the CDR3 is TGTGCCAGCAGCGTCCGGTGGGCTATGGGGGCAGATACGCAGTATTTT.

This chain connects TRBV4-1 to TRBJ2-3, with D tentatively TRBD2 (6 bases). Trimming shortened V by 4 bases and J by 2 bases, and 19 bases separated the two germline ends. From germline, CDR1 is MGHRA and CDR2 YSYEKL. This CDR3 comprises 17 residues. Here the CDR3 DNA reads TGCGCCAGCAGCCCGCGGACCCTAGCGCGCCTCACAGATACGCAGTATTTT. Translating gives CASSPRTLARLTDTQYF.

This rearrangement joins TRBV2 to TRBJ1-5; D might be TRBD1 (5 bases). The CDR3 extends over 14 amino acids. Deletions cut 4 bases from V and 5 bases from J, with 12 bases between. The germline V gene encodes CDR1 SNHLY and CDR2 FYNNEI. CDR3: CASSGGDGHQPQHF. CDR3 nucleotide sequence: TGTGCCAGCAGTGGGGGGGACGGACATCAGCCCCAGCATTTT.

The gene calls are TRBV18 and TRBJ2-1, with a tentative D call TRBD2 (6 bases). The germline V gene encodes CDR1 KGHSH and CDR2 LQKENI. V was cut by 5 bases and J by 0 bases, with 11 bases left in between. The CDR3 runs 15 residues. The CDR3 loop is CASSRDSSSYNEQFF. CDR3 in DNA: TGTGCCAGCTCAAGGGACTCGAGCTCCTACAATGAGCAGTTCTTC. The whole variable domain, remainder taken from reference TRBV18 and TRBJ2-1, is NAGVMQNPRHLVRRRGQEARLRCSPMKGHSHVYWYRQLPEEGLKFMVYLQKENIIDESGMPKERFSAEFPKEGPSILRIQQVVRGDSAAYFCASSRDSSSYNEQFFGPGTRLTVL.

The chain employs TRBV5-5 and TRBJ2-3, with unresolved D. V lost 0 bases, J lost 2 bases, and 7 bases lay in between. Germline V gene sequence: CDR1 SGHKS, CDR2 YYEKEE (reference sequence). The CDR3 runs to 14 residues. CDR3 protein: CASSLDWVTDTQYF. The CDR3 bases are TGTGCCAGCAGCTTGGATTGGGTCACAGATACGCAGTATTTT.

The V gene is TRBV7-9, the J gene TRBJ2-3; TRBD1 agrees at 7 bases. The V gene's germline CDR1 is SEHNR and CDR2 FQNEAQ (reference sequence). The junction had 6 bases not matched to a gene; V was cut back by 11 bases and J by 1 base. The CDR3 is 13 amino acids. CDR3 sequence reads: CAQGDTGTDTQYF. In DNA, the CDR3 is TGTGCCCAGGGGGACACCGGCACAGATACGCAGTATTTT.

With regard to this clone: In the same sample, other DNA sequences code for this CDR3. DNA for the CDR3: TGTGCCTGGAGTGTTGCGGGGGGCACAGATACGCAGTATTTT. This codes for CAWSVAGGTDTQYF. The chain employs TRBV30 and TRBJ2-3; 7 bases align to TRBD2. Germline CDR1 is GTSNPN and CDR2 is SVGIG (reference sequence). V dropped 0 bases and J dropped 1; count of bases not matched to a gene: 1. This CDR3 has 14 amino acids.

V gene TRBV6-7 combines with J gene TRBJ1-5; D is undetermined. TRBV6-7 is an ORF, with its function uncertain. V lost 1 base and J 4 bases, leaving 2 bases between the germline ends. CDR3 length: 12 residues. DNA for the CDR3: TGTGCCAGCAGTTACTTGAATCAGCCCCAGCATTTT. As protein: CASSYLNQPQHF.

CDR3 DNA: TGTGCCAGCAGTTCCTCCGGGACTGCTTATGAAAAACTGTTTTTT. The encoded protein is CASSSSGTAYEKLFF. The gene calls are TRBV6-5 and TRBJ1-4; D perhaps matches TRBD1 (5 bases). The length of the CDR3 is 15 residues. Trimming shortened V by 4 bases and J by 6 bases, and 15 bases separated the two germline ends. CDR1 is MNHEY and CDR2 is SVGAGI in the germline V gene.

This chain joins TRBV5-8 and TRBJ2-5, with a tentative D call TRBD2 (5 bases). V lost 0 bases and J 0 bases, leaving 9 bases between the germline ends. The CDR3 extends over 15 amino acids. From germline, CDR1 is SGHTS and CDR2 YDEGEE. Written as DNA, the CDR3 is TGTGCCAGCAGCTTGGGTACGGGGTACCAAGAGACCCAGTACTTC. Translated, it gives CASSLGTGYQETQYF.

This clone was recorded once. This rearrangement joins TRBV4-1 to TRBJ1-5; unclear D gene. Germline CDR1 and CDR2: MGHRA and YSYEKL. This CDR3 region has 15 residues. Trimming removed 0 bases from V and 5 bases from J, with 11 bases in between. The CDR3 region is CASSQDTGGHQPQHF. The CDR3 DNA reads as TGCGCCAGCAGCCAAGATACCGGCGGTCATCAGCCCCAGCATTTT.

The rearrangement joins TRBV19 to TRBJ1-1; D perhaps matches TRBD1 (5 bases). Trimming pared 6 bases from V and 6 bases from J, leaving 17 bases between. The CDR3 consists of 14 residues. From germline, CDR1 is LNHDA and CDR2 SQIVND (reference sequence). In DNA form, the CDR3 reads TGTGCCAGTAGCAGACAGATACTGGGCGCTGAAGCTTTCTTT. Translated: CASSRQILGAEAFF.

The chain recombines TRBV21-1 with TRBJ1-2. TRBV21-1 is marked as a pseudogene. There are 13 residues in the CDR3. This chain's CDR3 is CFRRGGKGYGYTF. The DNA for the CDR3 is TGCTTTAGGAGGGGGGGTAAAGGCTATGGCTACACCTTC.

V and J are TRBV4-3 and TRBJ2-1; 7 bases line up with TRBD2. Trimming cost V 3 bases and J 0 bases; bases outside gene matches: 8. Per the germline V gene, CDR1 is LGHNA and CDR2 is YSLEER. The CDR3 loop spans 17 amino acids. CDR3 nucleotides: TGCGCCAGCAGCCATGAATTGGGGGGGGACTCCTACAATGAGCAGTTCTTC. As protein: CASSHELGGDSYNEQFF.

The chain is built from TRBV6-1 and TRBJ2-4, with D perhaps TRBD2 (6 bases). Germline values: CDR1 MNHNS, CDR2 SASEGT. This CDR3 contains 15 residues. Trimming removed 8 bases from V and 0 bases from J, with 14 bases in between. The CDR3 DNA follows: TGTGCCAGCCAGGGCGGGGAAATAGCCAAAAACATTCAGTACTTC. Its translation: CASQGGEIAKNIQYF.

The chain joins TRBV21-1 to TRBJ2-7; the table assigns TRBD1, which was not confirmed against the DNA. TRBV21-1 is a pseudogene segment. This CDR3 is 12 amino acids long. The CDR3 sequence: CASKGQSYEQYF. In DNA form, the CDR3 reads TGTGCCAGCAAGGGACAGTCCTACGAGCAGTACTTC.